Listed below are T cell receptor beta chains from one sample, sequenced in a study of regulatory T cells in long-lasting Graves disease. TCRdb reprocessed the multiplex PCR reads with MiXCR, giving one entry per CDR3 protein. This repertoire shows almost 450,000 distinct CDR3 sequences, about 15% found once; its top ten account for about 10%. Another study also made use of these data, one on T cells in Graves' hyperthyroidism and ophthalmopathy.

The specimen comprised peripheral blood mononuclear cells (PBMCs), sampled at new diagnosis, from a patient treated with antithyroid drugs. These receptors all stem from a woman in her 30s with Graves disease. Each CDR3 is given with its conserved first and last residue. Each record gives: D gene, clone size, J gene, V gene, CDR3 DNA, CDR3 protein. D genes are given only for firm matches. Clone size is shown for a subset of rows, as once, few, many or a class of expanded clone.

d_gene: -; abundance: many; j_gene: TRBJ2-2; v_gene: TRBV3-1; CDR3nt: TGTGCCAGCAGCCCGACTTGGGACACCGGGGAGCTGTTTTTT; CDR3aa: CASSPTWDTGELFF
d_gene: -; abundance: many; j_gene: TRBJ2-5; v_gene: TRBV20-1; CDR3nt: TGCAGTGCTAGAGATCCTTTGGACTATCGAGGGGGAGAGACCCAGTACTTC; CDR3aa: CSARDPLDYRGGETQYF
d_gene: -; abundance: -; j_gene: TRBJ1-6; v_gene: TRBV7-2; CDR3nt: TGTGCCAGCAGCTTAAGGACAGCCCGAACCGCACATAATTCACCCCTCCACTTT; CDR3aa: CASSLRTARTAHNSPLHF
d_gene: -; abundance: many; j_gene: TRBJ2-3; v_gene: TRBV7-9; CDR3nt: TGTGCCAGCAGCTCAACCGGGGCTGTAGATACGCAGTATTTT; CDR3aa: CASSSTGAVDTQYF
d_gene: -; abundance: -; j_gene: TRBJ1-2; v_gene: TRBV28; CDR3nt: TGTGCCAGCAGGGACGCAGCTAACTATGGCTACACCTTC; CDR3aa: CASRDAANYGYTF
d_gene: -; abundance: many; j_gene: TRBJ1-1; v_gene: TRBV11-2; CDR3nt: TGTGCCAGCAGCTTCTGGGGACAGAACACTGAAGCTTTCTTT; CDR3aa: CASSFWGQNTEAFF
d_gene: -; abundance: many; j_gene: TRBJ1-1; v_gene: TRBV19; CDR3nt: TGTGCCAGTATGGAGGGTAACACTGAAGCTTTCTTT; CDR3aa: CASMEGNTEAFF
d_gene: -; abundance: many; j_gene: TRBJ1-2; v_gene: TRBV7-8; CDR3nt: TGTGCCAGCAGTTCGGGGGGCGGCCTGGGGGATGGCTACACCTTC; CDR3aa: CASSSGGGLGDGYTF
d_gene: TRBD2; abundance: -; j_gene: TRBJ2-5; v_gene: TRBV24-1; CDR3nt: TGTGCCACCAGTGACCAGACTAGCGGGAGGAGGGAGACCCAGTACTTC; CDR3aa: CATSDQTSGRRETQYF
d_gene: -; abundance: many; j_gene: TRBJ2-3; v_gene: TRBV30; CDR3nt: TGTGCCTGGAGTCTGGGCGGAAGCACAGATACGCAGTATTTT; CDR3aa: CAWSLGGSTDTQYF
d_gene: TRBD1; abundance: many; j_gene: TRBJ2-7; v_gene: TRBV27; CDR3nt: TGTGCCAGCAGAGGGGACAGCTACTTGCACGAGCAGTACTTC; CDR3aa: CASRGDSYLHEQYF
d_gene: -; abundance: -; j_gene: TRBJ2-2; v_gene: TRBV12-3/TRBV12-4; CDR3nt: TGTGCCAGCACCGACAGGACCCCCCCCGGGGAGCTGTTTTTT; CDR3aa: CASTDRTPPGELFF
d_gene: TRBD2; abundance: few; j_gene: TRBJ2-1; v_gene: TRBV7-9; CDR3nt: TGTGCCAGTAGGGGACTAGCGGGCCGGAACAATGAGCAGTTCTTC; CDR3aa: CASRGLAGRNNEQFF
d_gene: TRBD1; abundance: -; j_gene: TRBJ1-6; v_gene: TRBV28; CDR3nt: TGTGCCAGCAGGCAGGGGGCAATAAGACGAGGCAATTCACCCCTCCACTTT; CDR3aa: CASRQGAIRRGNSPLHF
d_gene: -; abundance: once; j_gene: TRBJ2-4; v_gene: TRBV6-4; CDR3nt: TGTGCCAGCAGTCGAATCGGGACTGTCCAACTAGCCAAAAACATTCAGTACTTC; CDR3aa: CASSRIGTVQLAKNIQYF
d_gene: -; abundance: many; j_gene: TRBJ2-5; v_gene: TRBV28; CDR3nt: TGTGCCAGCGCAGAGGGCGGCCCCAAGAAGACCCAGTACTTC; CDR3aa: CASAEGGPKKTQYF
d_gene: TRBD2; abundance: many; j_gene: TRBJ2-7; v_gene: TRBV28; CDR3nt: TGTGCCAGCAGTTTCCCTAGCGGGAGGGCGGGCACCTACGAGCAGTACTTC; CDR3aa: CASSFPSGRAGTYEQYF
d_gene: -; abundance: many; j_gene: TRBJ2-1; v_gene: TRBV30; CDR3nt: TGTGCCTGGAGGCGGGGGCCTAATGAGCAGTTCTTC; CDR3aa: CAWRRGPNEQFF
d_gene: -; abundance: many; j_gene: TRBJ2-1; v_gene: TRBV6-2/TRBV6-3; CDR3nt: TGTGCCAGCAGTTCACCAACTTCTGGGGTACATGAGCAGTTCTTC; CDR3aa: CASSSPTSGVHEQFF
d_gene: -; abundance: many; j_gene: TRBJ2-1; v_gene: TRBV24-1; CDR3nt: TGTGCCACCAGTGATTGGGGGGACTGGGACAATGAGCAGTTCTTC; CDR3aa: CATSDWGDWDNEQFF
d_gene: TRBD2; abundance: many; j_gene: TRBJ2-1; v_gene: TRBV3-1; CDR3nt: TGTGCCAGCAGCCGGACTAGCGGGAGGGCCTACAATGAGCAGTTCTTC; CDR3aa: CASSRTSGRAYNEQFF